This is a list of T cell receptor beta chains from one sample in a study of monozygotic twins with inflammatory bowel disease. TCRdb reworked the 5' RACE reads into one entry per CDR3 protein, no DNA. The table counts fewer than 550,000 distinct CDR3 sequences; 2% to 2.5% lies in the top ten. The specimen was blood. These receptors all stem from a human donor with ulcerative colitis or Crohn's disease, or a healthy co-twin of an affected twin (not recorded which). CDR3s include the opening cysteine and the closing phenylalanine or tryptophan. The order of the fields is CDR3 protein, V gene, J gene.

CDR3 protein: CASTLRDRGGTEAFF; V gene: TRBV19; J gene: TRBJ1-1
CDR3 protein: CSARAGAGTDTQYF; V gene: TRBV20-1; J gene: TRBJ2-3
CDR3 protein: CASRATGVGEAFF; V gene: TRBV2; J gene: TRBJ1-1
CDR3 protein: CASSVTGYDEQYF; V gene: TRBV5-1; J gene: TRBJ2-7
CDR3 protein: CAISESRVSGTSSYNEQFF; V gene: TRBV10-3; J gene: TRBJ2-1
CDR3 protein: CASSVGPSREQYF; V gene: TRBV9; J gene: TRBJ2-7
CDR3 protein: CASSAGQLYEQYF; V gene: TRBV19; J gene: TRBJ2-7
CDR3 protein: CSAGPLAGENIQYF; V gene: TRBV20-1; J gene: TRBJ2-4
CDR3 protein: CASSLSGDEQFF; V gene: TRBV5-1; J gene: TRBJ2-1
CDR3 protein: CASSQDDRVYTGELFF; V gene: TRBV3-1; J gene: TRBJ2-2
CDR3 protein: CASSSQTSEQYF; V gene: TRBV7-9; J gene: TRBJ2-7
CDR3 protein: CASSWTGMDEQYF; V gene: TRBV19; J gene: TRBJ2-7
CDR3 protein: CASSPRAANNSPLHF; V gene: TRBV18; J gene: TRBJ1-6
CDR3 protein: CASSLLAGISTDTQYF; V gene: TRBV18; J gene: TRBJ2-3
CDR3 protein: CSARSGTGRNEQFF; V gene: TRBV20-1; J gene: TRBJ2-1
CDR3 protein: CASRFVSGANTGELFF; V gene: TRBV7-2; J gene: TRBJ2-2
CDR3 protein: CASSLGGSGEQYF; V gene: TRBV4-3; J gene: TRBJ2-7
CDR3 protein: CATLDQLAGEVDEQFF; V gene: TRBV10-3; J gene: TRBJ2-1
CDR3 protein: CASSLPGTGGYNEQFF; V gene: TRBV5-1; J gene: TRBJ2-1
CDR3 protein: CSFLRGETQYF; V gene: TRBV20-1; J gene: TRBJ2-5
CDR3 protein: CATALGRSPPLHF; V gene: TRBV15; J gene: TRBJ1-6
CDR3 protein: CANDRESGPKQYF; V gene: TRBV2; J gene: TRBJ2-3
CDR3 protein: CASSTEITGTITHF; V gene: TRBV6-5; J gene: TRBJ1-6
CDR3 protein: CASSRTTNYGYTF; V gene: TRBV28; J gene: TRBJ1-2
CDR3 protein: CASSPGGNNQPQHF; V gene: TRBV9; J gene: TRBJ1-5
CDR3 protein: CASSQFRSGGSGGETQYF; V gene: TRBV14; J gene: TRBJ2-5
CDR3 protein: CSARSPGEGRTDTQYF; V gene: TRBV20-1; J gene: TRBJ2-3
CDR3 protein: CASSYAGQSNSPLHF; V gene: TRBV7-9; J gene: TRBJ1-6
CDR3 protein: CASSLSGGWNEQFF; V gene: TRBV27; J gene: TRBJ2-1
CDR3 protein: CASSPPTPGLSGNTIYF; V gene: TRBV18; J gene: TRBJ1-3
CDR3 protein: CASNPDGNTEAFF; V gene: TRBV12-3/TRBV12-4; J gene: TRBJ1-1
CDR3 protein: CASSELGEKLFF; V gene: TRBV7-9; J gene: TRBJ1-4
CDR3 protein: CASSLEILSPPLHF; V gene: TRBV7-2; J gene: TRBJ1-6